A selection of T cell receptor beta chains follows, all from one sample in a study of technical replicates of blood from a few donors. The method was immunoSEQ multiplex PCR; TCRdb's version includes in-frame clones alone and lacks a portion of them. This sample has tens of thousands of clones, with about 88% found just once. Sequenced sample: PBMCs. These receptors were taken from a human donor in good health. Some clones in this sample may be carry-over from other donors' samples. Both conserved end residues are part of each CDR3. The D gene is left open where the match is weak. The size field is filled for only some rows; it gives once, few, many or a size class.

J,V,size,D,CDR3,DNA
TRBJ1-1,TRBV28,NA,NA,CASSSQAHSTEAFF,TGTGCCAGCAGTTCACAGGCGCATAGCACTGAAGCTTTCTTT
TRBJ2-1,TRBV12-5,NA,TRBD1,CASGTEGTVSYNEQFF,TGTGCTAGTGGTACAGAGGGGACAGTTTCCTACAATGAGCAGTTCTTC
TRBJ2-3,TRBV7-3,once,NA,CASSSLPSQTNTQYF,TGTGCCAGCAGCTCACTCCCATCCCAGACTAATACGCAGTATTTT
TRBJ2-1,TRBV7-6,NA,NA,CASSSGRSGGEQFF,TGTGCCAGCAGCTCTGGGAGGAGTGGTGGTGAGCAGTTCTTC
TRBJ2-3,TRBV27,NA,NA,CASSLRTGSDTQYF,TGTGCCAGCAGTTTACGGACTGGATCAGATACGCAGTATTTT
TRBJ2-5,TRBV19,NA,TRBD1,CASRTFDRGLETQYF,TGTGCCAGTAGGACCTTCGACAGGGGATTAGAGACCCAGTACTTC
TRBJ1-2,TRBV7-2,NA,NA,CASSLTGNGYTF,TGTGCCAGCAGCCTGACAGGCAATGGCTACACCTTC
TRBJ1-5,TRBV6-1,NA,NA,CASREGQYNQPQHF,TGTGCCAGCAGGGAAGGACAGTACAATCAGCCCCAGCATTTT
TRBJ2-5,TRBV6-5,NA,TRBD1,CASSQGGAGTQYF,TGTGCCAGCAGCCAAGGGGGCGCCGGGACCCAGTACTTC
TRBJ2-2,TRBV30,NA,NA,CAWSGRNTGELFF,TGTGCCTGGAGTGGGAGGAACACCGGGGAGCTGTTTTTT
TRBJ2-3,TRBV7-2,NA,TRBD2,CASSLRLAGASQYF,TGTGCCAGCAGCTTAAGACTAGCGGGGGCCTCGCAGTATTTT
TRBJ2-2,TRBV18,NA,TRBD2,CASSGLGLAGGTTGELFF,TGTGCCAGCTCCGGGCTCGGACTAGCGGGAGGTACCACCGGGGAGCTGTTTTTT
TRBJ1-5,TRBV10-2,NA,TRBD1,CASTLEGTGGQPQHF,TGCGCCAGCACCCTAGAGGGGACAGGGGGTCAGCCCCAGCATTTT
TRBJ2-3,TRBV4-2,NA,TRBD2,CASSAGLAESTDTQYF,TGTGCCAGCAGCGCCGGACTAGCGGAAAGCACAGATACGCAGTATTTT
TRBJ2-3,TRBV30,NA,NA,CAWSVWAPHTDTQYF,TGTGCCTGGAGTGTTTGGGCCCCACACACAGATACGCAGTATTTT
TRBJ2-3,TRBV11-1,NA,TRBD2,CASSLWASGMETQYF,TGTGCCAGCAGCTTATGGGCTAGCGGGATGGAGACGCAGTATTTT
TRBJ2-7,TRBV5-1,NA,NA,CASSFLGIGVYEQYF,TGCGCCAGCAGCTTTCTCGGGATTGGGGTCTACGAGCAGTACTTC
TRBJ2-7,TRBV5-4,NA,NA,CASSPGTAYTYEQYF,TGTGCCAGCAGCCCGGGAACGGCGTATACCTACGAGCAGTACTTC
TRBJ2-2,TRBV6-5,NA,TRBD1,CASRLQGASTGELFF,TGTGCCAGCAGACTTCAGGGGGCAAGCACCGGGGAGCTGTTTTTT
TRBJ1-6,TRBV5-6,NA,TRBD1,CASSLFDRGNSPLHF,TGTGCCAGCAGCTTGTTCGACAGGGGGAATTCACCCCTCCACTTT
TRBJ2-5,TRBV5-4,NA,TRBD2,CASSTGTSGGKETQYF,TGTGCCAGCAGCACCGGGACTAGCGGGGGGAAAGAGACCCAGTACTTC
TRBJ2-5,TRBV30,NA,TRBD2,CAWSAGGAGGGETQYF,TGTGCCTGGAGTGCCGGGGGTGCGGGAGGGGGGGAGACCCAGTACTTC
TRBJ2-3,TRBV4-2,NA,NA,CASSQDRQGTQYF,TGTGCCAGCAGCCAAGATAGGCAGGGTACGCAGTATTTT
TRBJ2-3,TRBV6-5,NA,NA,CASSTSSFDTQYF,TGTGCCAGCAGCACCTCCAGTTTCGATACGCAGTATTTT
TRBJ1-2,TRBV29-1,NA,TRBD1,CSVEGTGNYGYTF,TGCAGCGTTGAAGGGACAGGGAACTATGGCTACACCTTC
TRBJ2-1,TRBV4-3,NA,NA,CASSHTGGRGNEQFF,TGCGCCAGCAGCCACACAGGGGGGCGGGGGAATGAGCAGTTCTTC
TRBJ2-6,TRBV29-1,few,NA,CGAGGYSGANVLTF,TGCGGGGCCGGGGGTTACTCTGGGGCCAACGTCCTGACTTTC
TRBJ2-1,TRBV5-1,NA,TRBD2,CASSLGLAGYNEQFF,TGCGCCAGCAGCTTGGGACTAGCGGGGTACAATGAGCAGTTCTTC
TRBJ1-2,TRBV27,NA,NA,CASSSSGFDYGYTF,TGTGCCAGCAGCAGCTCGGGGTTTGACTATGGCTACACCTTC
TRBJ1-1,TRBV9,NA,NA,CASSPRQVQNTEAFF,TGTGCCAGCAGTCCAAGACAGGTTCAGAACACTGAAGCTTTCTTT
TRBJ2-7,TRBV7-6,NA,TRBD1,CASSLGDRDGYEQYF,TGTGCCAGCAGCTTAGGCGACAGGGATGGGTACGAGCAGTACTTC
TRBJ1-1,TRBV7-6,NA,TRBD1,CASSASTGGGTEAFF,TGTGCCAGCAGCGCGTCGACAGGGGGTGGAACTGAAGCTTTCTTT
TRBJ1-2,TRBV15,NA,NA,CATSRDTSHNYGYTF,TGTGCCACCAGCAGAGATACCAGTCATAACTATGGCTACACCTTC
TRBJ2-5,TRBV19,NA,NA,CASSDPGQSGVGAQYF,TGTGCCAGTAGTGATCCTGGACAGTCGGGCGTGGGGGCCCAGTACTTC
TRBJ2-7,TRBV15,NA,NA,CATSRDRGFSHEQYF,TGTGCCACCAGCAGAGATAGGGGGTTTTCCCACGAGCAGTACTTC
TRBJ2-2,TRBV2,NA,NA,CASNQAGQANTGELFF,TGTGCCAGCAACCAAGCCGGACAAGCGAACACCGGGGAGCTGTTTTTT
TRBJ2-3,TRBV30,once,NA,CAWSGPWGADTQYF,TGTGCCTGGAGTGGCCCGTGGGGGGCAGATACGCAGTATTTT
TRBJ2-1,TRBV30,NA,NA,CAWQGHYNEQFF,TGTGCCTGGCAGGGGCACTACAATGAGCAGTTCTTC
TRBJ2-7,TRBV9,NA,NA,CASSGRDSSYEQYF,TGTGCCAGCAGCGGGCGGGACAGCTCCTACGAGCAGTACTTC
TRBJ1-2,TRBV5-5,few,TRBD1,CASSSTDRGPNYGYTF,TGTGCCAGCAGCTCTACGGACAGGGGGCCTAACTATGGCTACACCTTC
TRBJ1-6,TRBV27,NA,TRBD1,CASSPGQVSPLHF,TGTGCCAGCAGTCCGGGACAGGTTTCACCCCTCCACTTT
TRBJ1-2,TRBV25-1,NA,TRBD1,CASSDYLTGAGGYTF,TGTGCCAGCAGTGATTATTTGACAGGGGCCGGTGGCTACACCTTC
TRBJ2-1,TRBV19,NA,TRBD2,CASGGGRAVNEQFF,TGTGCCAGTGGAGGCGGGAGGGCCGTAAATGAGCAGTTCTTC
TRBJ2-3,TRBV5-6,NA,TRBD2,CASSPRGASGRRGTDTQYF,TGTGCCAGCAGCCCCAGGGGGGCTAGCGGGAGGAGGGGCACAGATACGCAGTATTTT
TRBJ1-1,TRBV28,NA,TRBD1,CASSPGQPNTEAFF,TGTGCCAGCAGCCCGGGACAGCCGAACACTGAAGCTTTCTTT
TRBJ1-1,TRBV5-1,few,NA,CASTLTAGMNTEAFF,TGCGCCAGCACCCTGACAGCGGGCATGAACACTGAAGCTTTCTTT
TRBJ1-5,TRBV19,NA,NA,CASGRGDGGNQPQHF,TGTGCCAGCGGACGCGGGGACGGGGGCAATCAGCCCCAGCATTTT
TRBJ1-4,TRBV7-2,once,NA,CASSQRGGRVEKLFF,TGTGCCAGCAGCCAGCGGGGGGGACGGGTTGAAAAACTGTTTTTT
TRBJ2-3,TRBV5-6,NA,TRBD1,CASSRDRGMDTQYF,TGTGCCAGCAGCCGGGACAGGGGAATGGATACGCAGTATTTT
TRBJ2-5,TRBV5-6,NA,NA,CASSLDRTQTQYF,TGTGCCAGCAGCTTGGACAGGACACAGACCCAGTACTTC